The entry that follows covers one T cell receptor beta chain sequence. One end of the junction does not line up with germline, which may come from a read error. The PCR used 60 Vbeta and 13 Jbeta primers. Generated by immunoSEQ multiplex PCR, the TCRdb table keeps only in-frame clones and is missing some. This table has approximately 160,000 clones, 65% to 80% appearing once. The sample is drawn from a study of cytomegalovirus exposure and HLA in healthy donors. The germline gives CDR1 SEHNR, CDR2 FQNEAQ (reference sequence). CDR3 size: 14 residues. The chain joins TRBV7-9 to TRBJ2-7; 8 bases match TRBD2. The sequence came from a woman aged 40 to 50 in good health and CMV-seropositive. Sequenced sample: PBMCs. The CDR3 protein is CSSSLETATSVQYF. The CDR3 DNA sequence: TGTTCCAGCAGCTTAGAGACTGCGACTAGCGTGCAGTACTTC.